This paragraph covers one TCR beta chain sequence. This clonotype was seen repeatedly, ten times or more. Its antigen is not yet known. Base qualities are not recorded, but no much larger clone differs from it by a single base. The sample comes from a study of T cells after yellow fever vaccination (dated by TCRdb to the late 2010s). Regarding the research as a whole: The SMART-Seq v4 Ultra Low Input RNA kit was used to prepare libraries from fractions with low cell numbers. To follow T-cell clones before and after primary and booster YFV17D yellow fever vaccination, bulk TCR alpha and beta repertoires were sequenced over time. Two healthy male donors, one aged 18 to 30 and one aged 30 to 40 years, made up the cohort. Blood was collected at multiple timepoints before and after primary and secondary immunization, and bulk PBMC replicates and cell subsets were isolated. Points the paper makes about the study in general: After the booster, most of the clones that had expanded following primary vaccination were detected again (roughly 96% of CD4 and around 87% of CD8), which suggests that memory was broadly maintained. A small fraction of clonotypes showed up in both the CD4 and CD8 compartments, probably as a result of convergent recombination. Only two donors were included in the study, so the extent to which the findings can be generalized is limited. Compared with the primary T-cell response, the secondary T-cell response was faster but weaker, reaching its peak on day 5 rather than on day 15. Because abundant contaminating clonotypes from the bulk population could be contained in FACS-sorted repertoires, computational filtering was required.

Reading the label with the study, this specimen's treatment or condition is: live attenuated yellow fever vaccine strain. At each blood-draw timepoint, two biological replicates of bulk PBMCs were collected. A standard Ficoll-Paque protocol was used to isolate PBMCs from peripheral blood. TriZol was used to extract RNA from bulk PBMCs, CD4 and CD8 fractions, and dextramer-positive and dextramer-negative fractions. Synthesis of TCR cDNA relied on 5'RACE template switching, a step that introduced a universal primer site along with unique molecular identifiers. Priming of cDNA synthesis was performed from both the TCR alpha and TCR beta constant segments. Two PCR steps were used to amplify libraries, with sample barcodes and sequencing adapters being added in the second step. Sequencing of libraries was performed on Illumina HiSeq 2500 (2x100 bp) or NovaSeq (2x150 bp). Regarding the original processing steps: Reads were demultiplexed and collapsed into UMI consensus sequences with MIGEC, and V(D)J alignment was performed with MiXCR. Vaccine-responding clonotypes were identified with edgeR using replicate PBMC samples, with FDR below 0.01 and a log2 fold change above 5 up to day 15 being required. Each bulk clonotype was labeled CD4 or CD8 based on which sequenced repertoire, CD4 or CD8, contained the clonotype at higher abundance. TCRdb reanalyzed the raw reads on its own, using fastp at Q25 for trimming and MiXCR for clone calling, and kept in-frame beta chains. Each entry is one CDR3 protein sequence, shown with its most common DNA and genes. For this entry, the V and J calls and clone size follow TCRdb and not the study's own pipeline. The table for this sample lists about 340,000 distinct CDR3 sequences; roughly 9.4% of them were counted only once. Of the sample, roughly 18% falls within the top ten clones.

The CDR3 contains 9 residues, cysteine and phenylalanine counted. Of the read, only the CDR3 DNA is kept; its 27 bases are in frame from base 1. Taken from the germline V gene (reference sequence), the CDR1 and CDR2 loops are LNHDA and SQIVND. The rearrangement combines TRBV19 with TRBJ1-1; the D region possibly corresponds to TRBD1 (5 bases align). Sequencing was performed on PBMCs, taken on the day of the first yellow fever vaccination. This receptor was taken from a man between 18 and 35 years old who received the YFV17D yellow fever vaccine. The CDR3 region: CPQKGEAFF. The bases read TGTCCGCAGAAGGGGGAAGCTTTCTTT.